A single count supports the clone carrying this TCR beta chain. This sample stems from a study of blood T cell repertoires in COVID-19. Study overall: The United States, Italy and Spain supplied acute and convalescent COVID-19 samples. The analysed material was cDNA or gDNA that came from T cells, B-cell-depleted T cells, or PBMCs.

Germline values: CDR1 SNHLY, CDR2 FYNNEI. V shed 4 bases and J shed 5 bases, with 14 bases lying between them. The CDR3 loop spans 14 amino acids. Per the study methods: For nucleated cells, counts were estimated from reference gene primer amplification. Clones were sequenced by immunoSEQ multiplex PCR, and TCRdb holds only the in-frame ones, with some missing. For V, J and clone size, that table is used; D and trimming come from the DNA. The table records roughly 200,000 clones, 80% to 90% of them present only once. The sequence derives from a man in his 60s with acute or convalescent COVID-19. The sequencing sample was made of peripheral blood. The chain uses TRBV2 and TRBJ2-5, with TRBD2 as a possible D gene (5 bases). The CDR3 sequence: CASSVVGDGETQYF. The CDR3 DNA reads as TGTGCCAGCAGTGTAGTGGGAGACGGGGAGACCCAGTACTTC.